This record concerns one T cell receptor (beta chain) sequence. What it binds is not known. The data originate from a study of Ad26.COV2.S vaccination and SARS-CoV-2 variants. The germline V gene encodes CDR1 KGHDR and CDR2 SFDVKD. This CDR3 has 14 residues. With V trimmed by 9 bases and J by 8 bases, 12 bases remained unmatched. TCRdb's table, derived via immunoSEQ multiplex PCR, lists solely in-frame clones and lacks some. This table holds about 320,000 clones, about 82% found once. Treatment defined: about 20 received Ad26.COV2.S at low or high dose, single or two shots; about 5 received placebo; per-sample allocation not given. Samples analyzed were those drawn on day 63 after the first vaccine or placebo injection. As its vector, the vaccine had Ad26, which expressed Wuhan-strain SARS-CoV-2 spike. Notes on the study in general: The TCR-based breadth and depth measures might underestimate overall T cell responses. Those who received vaccine or placebo ended up with similar non-spike TCR breadth. Relative to placebo recipients, vaccine recipients exhibited elevated spike-specific TCR breadth.

The source of this sequence is a person aged 18-60 years who received the Ad26.COV2.S COVID-19 vaccine or a placebo. This specimen consisted of peripheral blood, obtained in a trial of Ad26.COV2.S vaccine versus placebo. This chain joins TRBV24-1 and TRBJ2-1; TRBD2 matches at 7 bases. This CDR3 is CATRRSGGSYEQFF. The CDR3, as DNA: TGTGCCACCCGGAGGTCGGGGGGTTCGTATGAGCAGTTCTTC.